The rows below give T cell receptor beta chains drawn from one sample of a study of blood T cell repertoires in COVID-19. This table comes from immunoSEQ multiplex PCR, and its TCRdb copy is limited to in-frame clones, with some not included. This sample has some 350,000 clones, with 89% found just once. Specimen: peripheral blood. These receptors all stem from a woman in her thirties with COVID-19, enrolled during active disease. Each CDR3 is given with its conserved first and last residue. The D gene is left open where the match is weak. Size values are once, few and many counts, or a class for expanded clones, and some rows have none.

D gene	clone size	V gene	J gene	CDR3 DNA	CDR3 protein
-	-	TRBV4-1	TRBJ2-3	TGCGCCAGCAGCCAAGAGTATTTGGATACGCAGTATTTT	CASSQEYLDTQYF
-	-	TRBV27	TRBJ1-3	TGTGCCAGCAGGGTGACTGGTGGAAACACCATATATTTT	CASRVTGGNTIYF
-	few	TRBV6-5	TRBJ1-5	TGTGCCAGCAAGGACAGTTATAGCAATCAGCCCCAGCATTTT	CASKDSYSNQPQHF
-	-	TRBV9	TRBJ2-3	TGTGCCAGCAGCGTAGGAGGGGGGCTAGCTCCTACCCGGGGGGCGCAGTATTTT	CASSVGGGLAPTRGAQYF
TRBD2	-	TRBV2	TRBJ2-1	TGTGCCAGCAGTGATGGAATAGCGGGGGGGAATGAGTCGTTCTTC	CASSDGIAGGNESFF
TRBD1	-	TRBV28	TRBJ1-6	TGTGCCAGCAGCCGAGGACAGGGGCGATCACCCCTCCACTTT	CASSRGQGRSPLHF
TRBD1	-	TRBV9	TRBJ1-2	TGTGCCAGCAGCGTAGGGACAGGGGGCGGCTACACCTTC	CASSVGTGGGYTF
-	-	TRBV3-1/TRBV3-2	TRBJ1-1	TGTGCCAGCAGTCTCCTGGCGGGGGACGGGGCTTTCTTT	CASSLLAGDGAFF
TRBD1	-	TRBV19	TRBJ2-1	TGTGCCAGTATCGATAGTGGGGGCAGGGGGCCAAATGAGCAGTTCTTC	CASIDSGGRGPNEQFF
-	-	TRBV6-2/TRBV6-3	TRBJ2-1	TGTGCCAGCAGTTTACTCAGGTACAATGAGCAGTTCTTC	CASSLLRYNEQFF
-	few	TRBV7-2	TRBJ1-1	TGTGCCAGCAGCCACGCAGGGAAAGATGCTGAAGCTTTCTTT	CASSHAGKDAEAFF
-	-	TRBV5-1	TRBJ1-2	TGCGCCAGCAGCTTGGCCGGGAACTATGGCTACACCTTC	CASSLAGNYGYTF
-	-	TRBV3-1/TRBV3-2	TRBJ2-3	TGTGCCAGCAGCCAAGTGCCGGGACATCCCACAGATACGCAGTATTTT	CASSQVPGHPTDTQYF
TRBD2	-	TRBV29-1	TRBJ2-1	TGCAGCGTTGATTCTAGCGGGAGGGCCTACAATGAGCAGTTCTTC	CSVDSSGRAYNEQFF
TRBD1	-	TRBV15	TRBJ2-7	TGTGCCACCAGCGGCCGGACAGGGGTCTACGAGCAGTACTTC	CATSGRTGVYEQYF
-	-	TRBV11-3	TRBJ1-1	TGTGCCAGCAGCTTTACTCAGGGTTTGAAGACTGAAGCTTTCTTT	CASSFTQGLKTEAFF
-	-	TRBV14	TRBJ1-3	TGTGCCAGCAGCCAAGCCCAGGGCCTCTCTGGAAACACCATATATTTT	CASSQAQGLSGNTIYF
-	-	TRBV13	TRBJ1-1	TGTGCCAGCAGCTTATACATGTCGAACACTGAAGCTTTCTTT	CASSLYMSNTEAFF
-	-	TRBV7-9	TRBJ1-2	TGTGCCAGCAGCTTAATATTGACCGGAGATGGCTACACCTTC	CASSLILTGDGYTF
-	-	TRBV19	TRBJ2-5	TGTGCCAGTAGTGCTGCCCCGGGGGAGACCCAGTACTTC	CASSAAPGETQYF
-	-	TRBV28	TRBJ2-7	TGTGCCAGCATGACACCCCAAAGTTCCTACGAGCAGTACTTC	CASMTPQSSYEQYF
TRBD1	-	TRBV5-1	TRBJ2-7	TGCGCCAGCAGCTCAGGGGGCTACGAGCAGTACTTC	CASSSGGYEQYF
-	-	TRBV18	TRBJ1-3	TGTGCCAGCTCCCCAGGGCCAGAAGTCTCTGGAAACACCATATATTTT	CASSPGPEVSGNTIYF
-	few	TRBV7-2	TRBJ1-2	TGTGCCAGCAGCTTAGCAGGGGGTTATGGCTACACCTTC	CASSLAGGYGYTF
-	-	TRBV14	TRBJ1-3	TGTGCCAGCAGCCAAGATCTCTACAGGGCGGATGGAAACACCATATATTTT	CASSQDLYRADGNTIYF
TRBD2	-	TRBV9	TRBJ2-1	TGTGCCAGCAGCGCCAGACTGGCGGGAGCTTCTGAGCAGTTCTTC	CASSARLAGASEQFF
-	-	TRBV6-5	TRBJ2-5	TGTGCCAGCAGATATCTCGCGGGCGGCGGCGAGACCCAGTACTTC	CASRYLAGGGETQYF
-	-	TRBV12-3/TRBV12-4	TRBJ1-1	TGTGCCAGCAGTCCAGGGACTGAAGCTTTCTTT	CASSPGTEAFF
TRBD1	-	TRBV10-2	TRBJ2-3	TGCGCCAGCAGTGAGGGGACAGGGGGCACAGATACGCAGTATTTT	CASSEGTGGTDTQYF
TRBD1	-	TRBV7-8	TRBJ2-1	TGTGCCAGCAGCGGGGTCCAGACAGGGTATTACAATGAGCAGTTCTTC	CASSGVQTGYYNEQFF
TRBD2	few	TRBV6-2/TRBV6-3	TRBJ2-4	TGTGCCAGCAGCAGTAGCCTTAGCGGGAGGCAAAACATTCAGTACTTC	CASSSSLSGRQNIQYF
-	-	TRBV10-3	TRBJ1-1	TGTGCCATCAGTGAGTCGACAACCCCGAACACTGAAGCTTTCTTT	CAISESTTPNTEAFF
TRBD2	-	TRBV3-1/TRBV3-2	TRBJ2-1	TGTGCCAGCAGCCAAGATAGGACGAGGCTAGCGGGAGACAATGAGCAGTTCTTC	CASSQDRTRLAGDNEQFF
TRBD1	-	TRBV11-2	TRBJ2-5	TGTGCCAGCAGCGGACAGGGGGCTAGGGAGACCCAGTACTTC	CASSGQGARETQYF
TRBD1	-	TRBV28	TRBJ2-7	TGTGCCAGCAGTGCCAGGGTGGACAGGGTGTCCTACGAGCAGTACTTC	CASSARVDRVSYEQYF
TRBD2	-	TRBV29-1	TRBJ2-1	TGCAGCGTTGAAGGACGGCGGGGGGCGGGTTACAATGAGCAGTTCTTC	CSVEGRRGAGYNEQFF
-	once	TRBV7-2	TRBJ1-4	TGTGCCAGCAGCCCCCGGGGGGCGAGTTCTGCTAATGAAAAACTGTTTTTT	CASSPRGASSANEKLFF
-	-	TRBV12-3/TRBV12-4	TRBJ1-3	TGTGCCAGCGAAGGGGTAGGAAACACCATATATTTT	CASEGVGNTIYF
TRBD1	-	TRBV19	TRBJ1-2	TGTGCCAGTAGTACGTCCCAACAGGGGGCCGGGGCTGGCTACACCTTC	CASSTSQQGAGAGYTF
TRBD1	-	TRBV13	TRBJ2-5	TGTGCCAGCAGCTCCCCCGGGACAGACCTCCAAGAGACCCAGTACTTC	CASSSPGTDLQETQYF
TRBD2	-	TRBV7-8	TRBJ2-3	TGTGCCAGCAGCTTCCTAGCGGTCCTCACAGATACGCAGTATTTT	CASSFLAVLTDTQYF
TRBD1	-	TRBV30	TRBJ2-1	TGTGCCTGGAACAGGGGATACTACAATGAGCAGTTCTTC	CAWNRGYYNEQFF